This is a list of T cell receptor beta chains from one sample in a study of T cells in narcolepsy. Only in-frame clones appear in the TCRdb table, and some are missing; sequencing was by immunoSEQ multiplex PCR. The sample lists under 11,000 clones, roughly three quarters seen once, with approximately 24% in the top ten. Specimen: CD45RA- memory CD8+ T cells from PBMCs. The receptors originated from a human donor with narcolepsy. CDR3s include the opening cysteine and the closing phenylalanine or tryptophan. D genes are given only for firm matches. The listing skips clone size in some rows; elsewhere it reads once, few, many or a size class.

j_call | d_call | v_call | clone_size | cdr3_aa | cdr3_nt
TRBJ2-3 | NA | TRBV6-1 | few | CASSDLTGIPDTQYF | TGTGCCAGCAGTGACTTAACAGGGATCCCAGATACGCAGTATTTT
TRBJ2-5 | NA | TRBV7-6 | NA | CASSLGPTETQYF | TGTGCCAGCAGCTTAGGTCCTACAGAGACCCAGTACTTC
TRBJ2-1 | TRBD1 | TRBV5-8 | NA | CASTGTGPYNEQFF | TGTGCCAGCACTGGGACAGGGCCATACAATGAGCAGTTCTTC
TRBJ2-3 | TRBD2 | TRBV4-1 | few | CASSQWLAGVISDTQYF | TGCGCCAGCAGCCAATGGTTAGCGGGAGTCATATCAGATACGCAGTATTTT
TRBJ2-3 | TRBD2 | TRBV4-3 | NA | CASSQDLAGGPDTQYF | TGCGCCAGCAGCCAAGATCTAGCGGGAGGGCCAGATACGCAGTATTTT
TRBJ2-2 | NA | TRBV4-2 | NA | CASSQDNTGELFF | TGTGCCAGCAGCCAAGACAACACCGGGGAGCTGTTTTTT
TRBJ2-2 | NA | TRBV19 | NA | CASSIPSHRIDTGELFF | TGTGCCAGTAGTATACCCAGCCACCGCATCGACACCGGGGAGCTGTTTTTT
TRBJ2-7 | TRBD2 | TRBV6-5 | NA | CASSSLAGIPNEQYF | TGTGCCAGCAGTTCCCTAGCGGGAATCCCTAACGAGCAGTACTTC
TRBJ1-6 | TRBD1 | TRBV4-3 | NA | CASSQEVGTGGSPLHF | TGCGCCAGCAGCCAAGAGGTTGGGACAGGGGGCTCACCCCTCCACTTT
TRBJ2-3 | NA | TRBV6-4 | NA | CASSDSPEGLHGPDTQYF | TGTGCCAGCAGTGACTCGCCGGAGGGCCTGCATGGCCCAGATACGCAGTATTTT
TRBJ2-2 | NA | TRBV4-1 | NA | CASSQGDLASHANTGELFF | TGCGCCAGCAGCCAAGGAGACTTAGCGTCCCACGCGAACACCGGGGAGCTGTTTTTT
TRBJ2-5 | NA | TRBV9 | NA | CASSPQPGTSRGTQYF | TGTGCCAGCAGCCCGCAGCCCGGGACCAGCCGGGGGACCCAGTACTTC
TRBJ1-2 | TRBD1 | TRBV5-6 | NA | CASSLTGGNYGYTF | TGTGCCAGCAGCTTGACAGGGGGCAACTATGGCTACACCTTC
TRBJ1-1 | NA | TRBV23-1 | few | CASSRGAFF | TGCGCCAGCAGTCGGGGAGCTTTCTTT
TRBJ1-1 | NA | TRBV4-3 | NA | CASSQGGGVLNTEAFF | TGCGCCAGCAGCCAAGGGGGCGGGGTCTTAAACACTGAAGCTTTCTTT
TRBJ2-7 | NA | TRBV7-2 | NA | CASSPPGAGLEQYF | TGTGCCAGCAGCCCACCAGGGGCGGGGTTGGAGCAGTACTTC
TRBJ1-6 | NA | TRBV7-2 | NA | CASSLEGPQFVYSPLHF | TGTGCCAGCAGCTTAGAAGGCCCTCAGTTTGTGTATTCACCCCTCCACTTT
TRBJ2-1 | NA | TRBV6-4 | NA | CASSDSWTAEYNEQFF | TGTGCCAGCAGTGACTCCTGGACAGCCGAGTACAATGAGCAGTTCTTC
TRBJ1-2 | NA | TRBV11-3 | NA | CASSPRQSAYGYTF | TGTGCCAGCAGCCCCCGACAGTCAGCCTATGGCTACACCTTC
TRBJ2-7 | TRBD1 | TRBV4-1 | NA | CASSRTGEYEQYF | TGCGCCAGCAGCCGGACAGGGGAGTACGAGCAGTACTTC
TRBJ1-1 | NA | TRBV5-1 | NA | CASSLEGGTEAFF | TGCGCCAGCAGCTTGGAAGGGGGCACTGAAGCTTTCTTT
TRBJ2-7 | TRBD1 | TRBV7-2 | NA | CASSLTPGQGAAYEQYF | TGTGCCAGCAGCCTAACCCCGGGACAGGGGGCGGCATACGAGCAGTACTTC
TRBJ2-3 | NA | TRBV6-1 | NA | CASSDSEKDTQYF | TGTGCCAGCTCGGACAGTGAGAAAGATACGCAGTATTTT
TRBJ2-3 | TRBD2 | TRBV6-4 | NA | CASSGLARGSTDTQYF | TGTGCCAGCAGTGGACTAGCGAGAGGGAGCACAGATACGCAGTATTTT
TRBJ2-1 | NA | TRBV6-6 | NA | CASSRQAYNEQFF | TGTGCCAGCAGTAGACAGGCTTACAATGAGCAGTTCTTC
TRBJ2-7 | TRBD1 | TRBV6-8 | few | CASSYLDRGEQYF | TGTGCCAGCAGTTACTTGGACAGGGGCGAGCAGTACTTC
TRBJ2-2 | TRBD2 | TRBV6-6 | NA | CASSWLAGGTGELFF | TGTGCCAGCAGTTGGCTAGCGGGGGGAACCGGGGAGCTGTTTTTT
TRBJ2-1 | NA | TRBV28 | once | CASSAPGLHYNEQFF | TGTGCCAGCAGTGCCCCGGGACTGCACTACAATGAGCAGTTCTTC
TRBJ1-1 | NA | TRBV4-1 | NA | CASSQVPRGGTEAFF | TGCGCCAGCAGCCAAGTACCAAGGGGGGGCACTGAAGCTTTCTTT
TRBJ2-7 | TRBD1 | TRBV6-5 | NA | CASRGTGYYEQYF | TGTGCCAGCCGCGGGACAGGTTACTACGAGCAGTACTTC
TRBJ2-5 | NA | TRBV9 | NA | CASSQQTGEGETQYF | TGTGCCAGCAGCCAGCAGACGGGAGAAGGGGAGACCCAGTACTTC
TRBJ2-3 | TRBD2 | TRBV4-2 | NA | CASSQENSGGADTQYF | TGTGCCAGCAGCCAAGAGAATAGCGGGGGGGCAGATACGCAGTATTTT
TRBJ1-5 | NA | TRBV12-5 | NA | CASGLEGNQPQHF | TGTGCTAGTGGTTTGGAGGGAAATCAGCCCCAGCATTTT
TRBJ1-5 | NA | TRBV4-1 | NA | CASSQGLINQPQHF | TGCGCCAGCAGCCAAGGACTAATCAATCAGCCCCAGCATTTT
TRBJ2-3 | TRBD1 | TRBV10-3 | NA | CATETGESSDTQYF | TGTGCCACTGAGACAGGGGAATCCTCAGATACGCAGTATTTT
TRBJ1-1 | NA | TRBV7-8 | NA | CASTPGVWGTSEAFF | TGTGCCAGCACCCCCGGCGTGTGGGGGACATCTGAAGCTTTCTTT
TRBJ2-7 | NA | TRBV9 | NA | CASSVETGGALLEQYF | TGTGCCAGCAGCGTAGAGACTGGGGGGGCTCTACTAGAGCAGTACTTC
TRBJ1-1 | NA | TRBV4-2 | large | CASSLQGAREAFF | TGTGCCAGCAGCTTACAGGGTGCCCGGGAAGCTTTCTTT
TRBJ2-3 | TRBD2 | TRBV6-5 | NA | CASSYHPSGSSDTQYF | TGTGCCAGCAGTTACCACCCTAGCGGGAGCTCAGATACGCAGTATTTT
TRBJ2-2 | NA | TRBV10-3 | NA | CAISESPSTGELFF | TGTGCCATCAGTGAGTCGCCATCCACCGGGGAGCTGTTTTTT
TRBJ2-3 | NA | TRBV6-6 | NA | CASSYSGDTQYF | TGTGCCAGCAGTTACTCGGGGGATACGCAGTATTTT
TRBJ1-5 | NA | TRBV28 | NA | CASSLESVGNQPQHF | TGTGCCAGCAGTTTAGAATCTGTCGGGAATCAGCCCCAGCATTTT
TRBJ1-1 | NA | TRBV28 | NA | CASRESYTEAFF | TGTGCCAGCAGGGAGTCGTACACTGAAGCTTTCTTT
TRBJ1-2 | NA | TRBV2 | NA | CASSEVAGYTF | TGTGCCAGCAGTGAAGTGGCTGGCTACACCTTC
TRBJ2-3 | NA | TRBV4-3 | once | CASSQNRNPGDTQYF | TGCGCCAGCAGCCAAAATCGGAACCCTGGAGATACGCAGTATTTT
TRBJ2-3 | NA | TRBV28 | few | CASSLDTLTDTQYF | TGTGCCAGCAGTCTGGACACACTCACAGATACGCAGTATTTT
TRBJ2-1 | TRBD2 | TRBV5-6 | few | CASGGGAEYNEQFF | TGTGCCAGCGGGGGGGGAGCCGAGTACAATGAGCAGTTCTTC
TRBJ2-3 | NA | TRBV30 | NA | CAWSVGNTDTQYF | TGTGCCTGGAGTGTAGGCAACACAGATACGCAGTATTTT
TRBJ2-7 | NA | TRBV10-2 | NA | CASGDEQYF | TGCGCCAGCGGGGACGAGCAGTACTTC
TRBJ2-3 | TRBD2 | TRBV11-3 | once | CASSPSGGGTDTQYF | TGTGCCAGCAGCCCTAGCGGGGGGGGCACAGATACGCAGTATTTT
TRBJ2-1 | NA | TRBV6-1 | NA | CASSPPSLHEQFF | TGTGCCAGCAGTCCCCCATCTCTCCATGAGCAGTTCTTC
TRBJ2-7 | NA | TRBV28 | NA | CASSKGHTTYEQYF | TGTGCCAGCAGTAAGGGACATACAACCTACGAGCAGTACTTC
TRBJ2-5 | TRBD1 | TRBV5-4 | NA | CASRRDRGSETQYF | TGTGCCAGCAGACGGGACAGGGGGTCGGAGACCCAGTACTTC
TRBJ1-2 | NA | TRBV10-3 | NA | CAIRPQGNYGYTF | TGTGCCATCAGGCCTCAGGGAAACTATGGCTACACCTTC
TRBJ2-7 | NA | TRBV4-3 | NA | CASSQFSSSYEQYF | TGCGCCAGCAGCCAGTTCTCGAGCTCCTACGAGCAGTACTTC
TRBJ2-7 | TRBD2 | TRBV28 | NA | CASSHGLAGVKEQYF | TGTGCCAGCAGCCATGGACTAGCGGGGGTTAAAGAGCAGTACTTC